The 5 T cell receptor beta chains presented below share a single source sample, sequenced in a study of blood T cell repertoires in COVID-19. Produced via immunoSEQ multiplex PCR; TCRdb's table is partial and in-frame only. The repertoire consists of a few hundred thousand clones, with 86% occurring once and the leading ten covering about 3.1%. The specimen was PBMCs or T cells enriched from blood (not recorded which). The receptors derive from a woman aged 45-65 years in a cohort exposed to, infected with or recovered from COVID-19 (not recorded which).

The chain recombines TRBV7-3 with TRBJ2-2; 9 bases align to TRBD2. V shed 2 bases and J 6 bases; nucleotides not matched to a gene: 4. Germline V CDR1 and CDR2: SGHTA, FQGTGA. This CDR3 comprises 15 residues. The CDR3 sequence: CASSLVGLASGELFF. In nucleotides, the CDR3 is TGTGCCAGCAGCTTAGTGGGACTAGCTTCCGGGGAGCTGTTTTTT.

This chain connects TRBV9 to TRBJ1-1; a weak D match, TRBD1 (6 bases). CDR1 is SGDLS and CDR2 is YYNGEE in the germline V gene. Trimming cost V 0 bases and J 3 bases, with 9 bases left between them. This CDR3 region has 14 residues. The CDR3 loop is CASSVASGDTEAFF. CDR3 DNA: TGTGCCAGCAGCGTAGCCTCAGGGGACACTGAAGCTTTCTTT.

The V gene is TRBV7-3, the J gene TRBJ2-5, with TRBD2 as a possible D gene (5 bases). Per the germline V gene, CDR1 is SGHTA and CDR2 is FQGTGA. The CDR3 is 13 amino acids. Deletions cut 5 bases from V and 9 bases from J, with 16 bases between. CDR3 coding DNA: TGTGCCAGCAGCCCGCGTTCGAGCGGAGCCCAGTACTTC. Translation gives CASSPRSSGAQYF.

The chain recombines TRBV21-1 with TRBJ1-2; the table's TRBD1 call for D was not verified on the DNA. TRBV21-1 is deemed a pseudogene. The CDR3 covers 17 residues. DNA for the CDR3: TGTGCCAGCAGCAAAGGGACAGGGGGCTTAGTTAACTATGGCTACACCTTC. As protein: CASSKGTGGLVNYGYTF.

The rearrangement uses TRBV27 and TRBJ1-5; weak D call: TRBD1 (6 bases). The CDR3 is 14 residues long. Germline-derived CDR1 and CDR2 are MNHEY and SMNVEV (reference sequence). The germline V and J ends were trimmed by 5 bases and 3 bases, with 11 bases remaining between them. The chain's CDR3 is CASSPTGFNQPQHF. CDR3 coding DNA: TGTGCCAGCAGTCCTACAGGGTTCAATCAGCCCCAGCATTTT.